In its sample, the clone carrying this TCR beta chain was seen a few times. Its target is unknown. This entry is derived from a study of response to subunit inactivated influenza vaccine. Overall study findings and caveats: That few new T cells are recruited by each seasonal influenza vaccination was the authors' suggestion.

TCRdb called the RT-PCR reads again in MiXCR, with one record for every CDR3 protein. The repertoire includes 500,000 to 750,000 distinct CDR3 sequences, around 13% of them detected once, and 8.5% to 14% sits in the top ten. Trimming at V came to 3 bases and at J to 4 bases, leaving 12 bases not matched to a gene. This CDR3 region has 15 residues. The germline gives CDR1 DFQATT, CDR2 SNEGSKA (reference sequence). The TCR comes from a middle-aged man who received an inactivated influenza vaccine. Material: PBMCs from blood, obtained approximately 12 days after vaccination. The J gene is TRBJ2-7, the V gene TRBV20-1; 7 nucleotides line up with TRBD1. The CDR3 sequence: CSASPKDRNRYEQYF. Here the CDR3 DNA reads TGCAGTGCTAGTCCCAAGGACAGGAACCGATACGAGCAGTACTTC.